The TCR beta chain under discussion was sequenced for a study of CD8 T cells in Susac syndrome. Roughly 0.45 to 1 ug RNA was reverse transcribed with random hexamers. TCRdb independently ran MiXCR on the immunoSEQ multiplex PCR reads; one entry per CDR3 protein. The sample carries some 150,000 distinct CDR3 sequences, roughly 94% recorded once. Germline V CDR1 and CDR2: DFQATT, SNEGSKA (reference sequence). The CDR3 length is 16 residues. Trimming at V came to 6 bases and at J to 4 bases, leaving 18 bases not matched to a gene. Sequences were obtained from CD4+ T cells from PBMCs. This receptor was obtained from a human donor in good health. The J gene is TRBJ2-7, the V gene TRBV20-1, with 7 bases identical to TRBD2. The CDR3 reads CSALLRSREKVYEQYF. CDR3 DNA: TGCAGTGCCCTACTCCGTTCGCGGGAGAAGGTGTACGAGCAGTACTTC.